The clone carrying this T cell receptor (beta chain) has more than one count but fewer than ten. What it binds is unknown. This sample was included in a study of vaccination effects on CD4 cells after COVID-19. Study-wide results and caveats: Researchers reported few convalescent patients and no early post-infection timepoints in the study. Vaccine-induced clones in healthy vaccinees cross-reacted with common cold coronaviruses in only 1 of 255 cases.

Prior to sequencing, the ViraFEST assay stimulated PBMC with viral peptide pools, which expanded the antigen-specific CD4+ T cells. Cultured cells yielded isolated CD4+ T cells after 10 days. Vaccine recipients had no previous SARS-CoV-2 infection; their nucleocapsid antibodies were negative. Profiling relied on immunoSEQ multiplex PCR, and the TCRdb table lists in-frame clones only, not all of them. In the table there are 50,000 or so clones, 75% to 85% of which are singletons. CDR3 length: 14 residues. Germline loops: CDR1 SQVTM, CDR2 ANQGSEA. With 4 bases removed from V and 8 bases from J, the gap between germline ends came to 20 bases.

The sample here was CD4+ T cells from PBMCs cultured with HCoV-OC43 spike peptides, taken before COVID-19 vaccination. Subset meaning: HCoV-OC43 spike overlapping peptide pool stimulation. This TCR was recovered from a human donor who received a COVID-19 vaccine. The chain couples TRBV29-1 to TRBJ1-2, with a tentative D call TRBD1 (6 bases). In DNA, the CDR3 is TGCAGCGTTGTAGGGGGTGCGTACCCGGTGGGCTACACCTTC. This gives the protein CSVVGGAYPVGYTF. The full variable domain, its missing parts supplied by reference TRBV29-1 and TRBJ1-2, is SAVISQKPSRDICQRGTSLTIQCQVDSQVTMMFWYRQQPGQSLTLIATANQGSEATYESGFVIDKFPISRPNLTFSTLTVSNMSPEDSSIYLCSVVGGAYPVGYTFGSGTRLTVV.